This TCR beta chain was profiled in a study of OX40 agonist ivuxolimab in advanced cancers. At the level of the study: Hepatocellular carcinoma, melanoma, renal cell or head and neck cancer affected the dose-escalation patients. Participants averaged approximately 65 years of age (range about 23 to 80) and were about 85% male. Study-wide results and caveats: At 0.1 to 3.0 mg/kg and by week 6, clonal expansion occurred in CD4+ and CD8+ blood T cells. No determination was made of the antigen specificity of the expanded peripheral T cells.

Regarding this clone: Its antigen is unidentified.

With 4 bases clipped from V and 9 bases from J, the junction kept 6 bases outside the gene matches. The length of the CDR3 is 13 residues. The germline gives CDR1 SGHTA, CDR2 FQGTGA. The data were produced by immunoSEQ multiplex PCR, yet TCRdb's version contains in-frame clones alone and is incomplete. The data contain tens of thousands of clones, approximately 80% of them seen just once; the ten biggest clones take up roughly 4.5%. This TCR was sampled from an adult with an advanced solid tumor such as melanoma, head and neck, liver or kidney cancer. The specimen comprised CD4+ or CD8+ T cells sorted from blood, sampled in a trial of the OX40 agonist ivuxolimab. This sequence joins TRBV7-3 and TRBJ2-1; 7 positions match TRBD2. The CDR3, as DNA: TGTGCCAGCAGCTCCCTCGGGGAGGGTGAGCAGTTCTTC. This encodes CASSSLGEGEQFF.